One and the same sample provided the 5 T cell receptor beta chains below, sequenced in a study of shared clonotypes between healthy human individuals. Sequencing was performed with immunoSEQ multiplex PCR; in TCRdb, only in-frame clones are kept and a portion is missing. Here the sample spans about 2.1 million clones, around 95% being singletons. Naive CD8 cells, CD45RO-negative and positively selected for CCR7, excluded terminally differentiated effector memory CD45RA+ cells. Material for sequencing was naive CD8+ T cells from PBMCs. These receptors were collected from a man younger than 35 in good health. Some clones in this sample may be carry-over from other donors' samples.

The chain couples TRBV7-7 to TRBJ2-7, with TRBD2 matching over 7 bases. Per the germline V gene, CDR1 is SSHAT and CDR2 is FNYEAQ (reference sequence). This CDR3 spans 15 amino acids. Trimming cost V 7 bases and J 2 bases; bases outside gene matches: 11. The CDR3 region has the DNA TGTGCCAGCACCCCTCTAGCGGACGCCCCCTACGAGCAGTACTTC. Protein product: CASTPLADAPYEQYF. Looking up the rest from reference TRBV7-7 and TRBJ2-7 gives the full variable domain: GAGVSQSPRYKVTKRGQDVTLRCDPISSHATLYWYQQALGQGPEFLTYFNYEAQPDKSGLPSDRFSAERPEGSISTLTIQRTEQRDSAMYRCASTPLADAPYEQYFGPGTRLTVT.

The chain carries TRBV5-5 and TRBJ2-7, with 8 bases identical to TRBD2. V trimming: 4 bases; J trimming: 2 bases; junction bases outside the gene matches: 8. This CDR3 comprises 15 residues. CDR1 is SGHKS, CDR2 YYEKEE, per germline (reference sequence). CDR3 sequence (DNA): TGTGCCAGCAGCATTGGCGGGGGGCCCACCTACGAGCAGTACTTC. This encodes CASSIGGGPTYEQYF.

The rearrangement links TRBV10-1 to TRBJ2-1; 7 bases agree with TRBD2. Trimming cost V 4 bases and J 5 bases; bases outside gene matches: 11. From germline, CDR1 is WNHNN and CDR2 SYGVQD (reference sequence). The CDR3 contains 16 residues. The CDR3 region has the DNA TGCGCCAGCAGTGTCGAGCGGGGCCAATATAACAATGAGCAGTTCTTC. Protein product: CASSVERGQYNNEQFF.

The rearrangement uses TRBV29-1 and TRBJ1-2, with unresolved D. The V gene's germline CDR1 is SQVTM and CDR2 ANQGSEA. The CDR3 sequence is 14 residues long. V lost 6 bases and J lost 3, with 17 bases in between. In DNA, the CDR3 is TGCAGCGTGCCCAACGGGCTCACCCACTATGGCTACACCTTC. The encoded protein is CSVPNGLTHYGYTF.

The chain combines TRBV13 with TRBJ2-3; 15 positions match TRBD2. This CDR3 is built from 20 residues. The V and J ends lost 4 bases and 1 base, in that order; junction bases with no gene match: 12. In germline, CDR1 is PRHDT, CDR2 FYEKMQ (reference sequence). Written as DNA, the CDR3 is TGTGCCAGCAGCTCCCGTAGGGGACTAGCGGGAGGTCCTGGCACAGATACGCAGTATTTT. This gives the protein CASSSRRGLAGGPGTDTQYF.